These 14 T cell receptor beta chains were all obtained from the same sample, sequenced in a study of early T cells in non-severe SARS-CoV-2 infection. One entry per CDR3 protein results from TCRdb running MiXCR on the 5' RACE reads. The sample has about 59,000 distinct CDR3 sequences; roughly an eighth are singletons. Sequencing was performed on whole blood. These receptors came from an adult who was a healthcare worker with PCR-confirmed SARS-CoV-2 infection or an uninfected control (not recorded which).

At least ten counts were recorded for this clonotype. The chain couples TRBV11-3 to TRBJ1-2; the D gene is possibly TRBD1 (5 bases). V was cut by 5 bases and J by 4 bases, with 23 bases left in between. The CDR3 is 17 residues long. Germline V gene sequence: CDR1 SGHNT, CDR2 YENEEA. The CDR3 nucleotides read TGTGCCAGCAGCCTGTCAATAGGGGTACGCGATAGCTATGGCTACACCTTC. This gives the protein CASSLSIGVRDSYGYTF.

In its sample, this clonotype was seen many times. The CDR3 region is CASSHGVTGGAGVGYTF. CDR3 DNA: TGCGCCAGCAGCCACGGCGTCACAGGGGGCGCGGGAGTTGGCTACACCTTC. The chain couples TRBV4-1 to TRBJ1-2; 9 nucleotides align to TRBD1. There are 17 residues in the CDR3. J was trimmed by 7 bases and V by 3 bases; bases with no gene match: 15. The germline V gene encodes CDR1 MGHRA and CDR2 YSYEKL.

This clonotype appeared many times. The V and J genes are TRBV11-3 and TRBJ2-7, with TRBD2 as a possible D gene (5 bases). The germline gives CDR1 SGHNT, CDR2 YENEEA. V lost 0 bases, J lost 5 bases, and 11 bases lay in between. CDR3 length: 14 residues. The CDR3 protein is CASSLDRGGDEQYF. The CDR3 DNA sequence: TGTGCCAGCAGCTTAGATCGTGGAGGCGACGAGCAGTACTTC.

The chain employs TRBV5-6 and TRBJ1-4; D perhaps matches TRBD1 (5 bases). Trimming shortened V by 1 base and J by 1 base, and 11 bases separated the two germline ends. Germline V gives CDR1 SGHDT, CDR2 YYEEEE. The length of the CDR3 is 16 residues. DNA for the CDR3: TGTGCCAGCAGCTTGACCAGGCAGGGAACTAATGAAAAACTGTTTTTT. Its protein is CASSLTRQGTNEKLFF. Together with reference TRBV5-6 and TRBJ1-4, the CDR3 gives the full variable domain: DAGVTQSPTHLIKTRGQQVTLRCSPKSGHDTVSWYQQALGQGPQFIFQYYEEEERQRGNFPDRFSGHQFPNYSSELNVNALLLGDSALYLCASSLTRQGTNEKLFFGSGTQLSVL.

This clonotype was seen many times. The V call is TRBV30, the J call TRBJ2-7, with D possibly matching TRBD1 (5 bases). Germline V CDR1 and CDR2: GTSNPN, SVGIG (reference sequence). V was clipped by 2 bases and J by 1 base, with 12 bases between them. The CDR3 runs 14 residues. The CDR3 nucleotides read TGTGCCTGGAGTCGGGCAGGGATATCCTACGAGCAGTACTTC. It yields the protein CAWSRAGISYEQYF. The complete variable domain, with remaining parts taken from reference TRBV30 and TRBJ2-7, reads SQTIHQWPATLVQPVGSPLSLECTVEGTSNPNLYWYRQAAGRGLQLLFYSVGIGQISSEVPQNLSASRPQDRQFILSSKKLLLSDSGFYLCAWSRAGISYEQYFGPGTRLTVT.

J is TRBJ1-1 and V is TRBV15; D not resolved. The CDR3 length is 11 residues. Trimming removed 5 bases at V and 7 bases at J, with 8 bases between. CDR1 LNHNV and CDR2 YYDKDF come from the germline V gene (reference sequence). CDR3 in DNA: TGTGCCACCAGCTACGGCTTTGAAGCTTTCTTT. Protein: CATSYGFEAFF.

The chain links TRBV5-1 to TRBJ1-2, with no clear D. The CDR3 sequence is 15 residues long. In germline, CDR1 is SGHRS, CDR2 YFSETQ. Trimming took 4 bases from V and 2 from J, leaving 15 bases between them. This CDR3 is CASSPTSGKNYGYTF. The CDR3 DNA sequence: TGCGCCAGCAGCCCTACATCGGGGAAGAACTATGGCTACACCTTC.

This clonotype showed up many times. The CDR3 is CASSEGGAAAQETQYF. CDR3 DNA: TGCGCCAGCAGTGAAGGGGGGGCAGCAGCTCAAGAGACCCAGTACTTC. The chain carries TRBV10-2 and TRBJ2-5; possible D gene TRBD2, 7 bases. The length of the CDR3 is 16 residues. Germline-derived CDR1 and CDR2 are WSHSY and SAAADI. V shed 3 bases and J shed 2 bases, with 16 bases lying between them.

The sample holds many counts of this clonotype. This rearrangement joins TRBV3-1 to TRBJ2-5, with D unresolved. The CDR3 contains 11 residues. Germline CDR1 is LGHDT and CDR2 is YNNKEL (reference sequence). Trimming pared 4 bases from V and 5 bases from J, leaving 5 bases between. CDR3 residues: CASSRLETQYF. CDR3 DNA sequence: TGTGCCAGCAGCCGGTTGGAGACCCAGTACTTC.

This chain joins TRBV11-3 and TRBJ2-6, with D unclear. This CDR3 is built from 15 residues. V lost 0 bases and J lost 3, with 6 bases in between. Per germline, CDR1 SGHNT and CDR2 YENEEA. CDR3 nucleotides: TGTGCCAGCAGCTTAGATCTCGGTGGGGCCAACGTCCTGACTTTC. It translates to CASSLDLGGANVLTF.

There are a few counts of this clonotype. The chain has TRBV9 and TRBJ2-7; no definite D call. CDR3 length: 15 amino acids. From germline, CDR1 is SGDLS and CDR2 YYNGEE. Trimming removed 0 bases at V and 0 bases at J, with 10 bases between. CDR3 sequence (DNA): TGTGCCAGCAGCGTAGCACCCGTGAGCTCCTACGAGCAGTACTTC. This gives the protein CASSVAPVSSYEQYF.

Many counts were recorded for this clonotype. The V call is TRBV5-4, the J call TRBJ2-7; 8 bases map to TRBD1. The CDR3 consists of 14 residues. V shed 3 bases and J 2 bases; nucleotides not matched to a gene: 4. Germline assignment: CDR1 SGHNT and CDR2 YYREEE (reference sequence). CDR3 region: CASSWDRSTYEQYF. As DNA, the CDR3 is TGTGCCAGCAGCTGGGACAGGAGTACCTACGAGCAGTACTTC.

This clonotype came up many times. The J gene is TRBJ2-2, the V gene TRBV24-1; D might be TRBD1 or TRBD2, each matching 5 bases. This CDR3 spans 15 amino acids. Germline V gene sequence: CDR1 KGHDR, CDR2 SFDVKD. The V end was cut by 2 bases, the J end by 1 base, with 7 bases between. CDR3 residues: CATSDWDGNTGELFF. Written as DNA, the CDR3 is TGTGCCACCAGTGATTGGGACGGGAACACCGGGGAGCTGTTTTTT.

The sample holds one count of this clonotype. This sequence joins TRBV5-5 and TRBJ1-1, with 7 bases fitting TRBD1. The CDR3 runs to 15 residues. CDR1 and CDR2 from the germline V gene are SGHKS and YYEKEE (reference sequence). The junction had 13 bases not matched to a gene; V was cut back by 4 bases and J by 7 bases. Here the CDR3 DNA reads TGTGCCAGCAGCCCACAGGGGCTGGGGGTCGGTGAAGCTTTCTTT. The encoded protein is CASSPQGLGVGEAFF. Supplemented by reference TRBV5-5 and TRBJ1-1, the full variable domain reads DAGVTQSPTHLIKTRGQQVTLRCSPISGHKSVSWYQQVLGQGPQFIFQYYEKEERGRGNFPDRFSARQFPNYSSELNVNALLLGDSALYLCASSPQGLGVGEAFFGQGTRLTVV.